A selection of T cell receptor beta chains follows, all from one sample in a study of blood T cell repertoires in COVID-19. Here immunoSEQ multiplex PCR was the method, and the copy in TCRdb shows in-frame clones only, minus some. The sample has 450,000 to 600,000 clones; about 85% are singletons. The sample comprised PBMCs or T cells enriched from blood (not recorded which). All receptors come from a woman aged 18-29 years who had recovered from COVID-19. Each CDR3 is given with its conserved first and last residue.

V gene	J gene	CDR3 protein
TRBV3-1/TRBV3-2	TRBJ1-6	CASGVWDISPLHF
TRBV5-6	TRBJ1-2	CASRGIGDVGYTF
TRBV7-2	TRBJ1-4	CASSFKTGGNEKLFF
TRBV24-1	TRBJ1-2	CATSDPDRNYGYTF
TRBV12-5	TRBJ1-2	CASGFPDFHGGYTF
TRBV3-1/TRBV3-2	TRBJ2-1	CASTSREKILLGFF
TRBV10-3	TRBJ1-2	CASRTPQGHYGYTF
TRBV12-5	TRBJ2-5	CATTRAYQETQYF
TRBV7-9	TRBJ2-7	CVEGQENYEQYF
TRBV7-2	TRBJ1-6	CASSFRNSPLHF
TRBV6-5	TRBJ1-1	CASRIRGTGAQAFF
TRBV19	TRBJ2-5	CASSISPEETQYF
TRBV24-1	TRBJ1-2	CATSESGTVYGYTF
TRBV3-1/TRBV3-2	TRBJ2-3	CASSHEEGGGRSTDTQYF